This entry describes one T cell receptor beta chain. The antigen is unknown. The source of the sample is a study of T cell repertoires in cytomegalovirus infection. Study-wide context: CMV infection together with matching HLA type was indicated by public TCR beta signatures. General study findings and limits: Carriers of CMV and the relevant HLA type were discriminated by public TCR beta frequency.

TCRdb reprocessed the reads with MiXCR, giving one entry per CDR3 protein. The sample yields 71,000 or so distinct CDR3 sequences, approximately 20% seen once. This clonotype was obtained from a human donor in good health (CMV status not recorded). Some clones in this sample may be carry-over from other donors' samples. This specimen consisted of CD8+ T cells from cultured PBMCs, obtained from culture after CMV antigen stimulation.

This chain's CDR3 is CASSLKGQGGDQPQHF. As DNA, the CDR3 is TGTGCCAGCAGCTTAAAAGGACAGGGGGGCGATCAGCCCCAGCATTTT. The chain carries TRBV7-8 and TRBJ1-5; TRBD1 agrees at 10 bases. This CDR3 region has 16 residues. CDR1 is SGHVS and CDR2 is FQNEAQ in the germline V gene. V was clipped by 2 bases and J by 5 bases; unmatched bases: 6.